This T cell receptor beta chain was sequenced for a study of breast tumors, draining lymph nodes, adjacent tissues. Details on this clonotype: Sequence at one end of the junction differs from germline and may be a read error.

The germline V gene has CDR1 SEHNR and CDR2 FQNEAQ (reference sequence). The CDR3 totals 15 residues. TCRdb re-analysed the multiplex PCR reads in MiXCR, keeping a single row per CDR3 protein. The sample lists about 20,000 distinct CDR3 sequences; roughly two fifths were seen once. The sequenced sample consisted of breast tumor tissue. This receptor was obtained from a female donor with breast cancer. Some clones in this sample may be carry-over from other donors' samples. V gene TRBV7-9 combines with J gene TRBJ2-2, with 12 bases lining up with TRBD2. CDR3 nucleotide sequence: TGTGCCAGCGGCTTTGGACTAGCGGGGACCGGGGAGCTGTTTTTT. Translated, it gives CASGFGLAGTGELFF.